A selection of T cell receptor beta chains follows, all from one sample in a study of CD8 T cells in Susac syndrome. TCRdb independently ran MiXCR on the immunoSEQ multiplex PCR reads; one entry per CDR3 protein. Of approximately 150,000 distinct CDR3 sequences in the sample, about 94% are singletons; the top ten hold 0.13%. Sequencing input: CD4+ T cells from PBMCs. These receptors were taken from a human donor in good health. Both conserved end residues are part of each CDR3. The D gene is left open where the match is weak. For some rows the clone size is stated as once, few or many, or as a class when expanded; others skip it.

TRBJ2-3 TRBV12-3/TRBV12-4 TRBD2 NA TGTGCCAGCAGTTTAAGGGGACTAGCAACAGATACGCAGTATTTT CASSLRGLATDTQYF
TRBJ1-4 TRBV20-1 TRBD1 NA TGCAGTGCGGCAACAGGGGACGGGAATGAAAAACTGTTTTTT CSAATGDGNEKLFF
TRBJ2-7 TRBV5-1 NA NA TGCGCCAGCGGGGGGTCGGGGATCCACGAGCAGTACTTC CASGGSGIHEQYF
TRBJ1-4 TRBV18 NA once TGTGCCAGCTCACTGGCCGGGGGTGATGAAAAACTGTTTTTT CASSLAGGDEKLFF
TRBJ1-4 TRBV7-9 TRBD1 NA TGTGCCAGCAGCCGCGGACAGGGGGCTGCAACTAATGAAAAACTGTTTTTT CASSRGQGAATNEKLFF
TRBJ2-7 TRBV27 TRBD1 NA TGTGCCAGCAGTTTGGTACAGGGGGCGGCCGAGCAGTACTTC CASSLVQGAAEQYF
TRBJ2-7 TRBV20-1 NA NA TGCAGTGCTAGAGATCCTCGACTTCTCGAGCAGTACTTC CSARDPRLLEQYF
TRBJ2-5 TRBV7-9 NA NA TGTGCCAGCAGCTTCATGGGGGACCAAGAGACCCAGTACTTC CASSFMGDQETQYF
TRBJ1-6 TRBV2 NA NA TGTGCCAGCAGTGATCAGGGTGCTAATTCACCCCTCCACTTT CASSDQGANSPLHF
TRBJ1-2 TRBV13 NA NA TGTGCCAGCAGCTTGACTAGACAGACCTATGGCTACACCTTC CASSLTRQTYGYTF
TRBJ1-2 TRBV14 NA NA TGTGCCAGCAGCCGCCTAGGGGACGCGGGCCGGAGGGGCTACACCTTC CASSRLGDAGRRGYTF
TRBJ2-1 TRBV29-1 TRBD1 NA TGCAGCGCAGAAGGACAGGTATACTACAATGAGCAGTTCTTC CSAEGQVYYNEQFF
TRBJ1-3 TRBV3-1 NA once TGTGCCAGCAGCTCAGGGACGGGAAACACCATATATTTT CASSSGTGNTIYF
TRBJ2-2 TRBV12-5 NA NA TGTGCTAGTGGTTTGGGAACCGGGGAGCTGTTTTTT CASGLGTGELFF
TRBJ2-3 TRBV19 NA NA TGTGCCAGTAGTACTAGTTCCGGCGATACGCAGTATTTT CASSTSSGDTQYF
TRBJ2-3 TRBV3-1 NA few TGTGCCAGCAGCCCATTATCGACCAGCACAGATACGCAGTATTTT CASSPLSTSTDTQYF
TRBJ1-2 TRBV5-5 NA NA TGTGCCAGCAGCTTGGGGGTTGACTATGGCTACACCTTC CASSLGVDYGYTF
TRBJ1-4 TRBV19 NA NA TGTGCCAGTAGTGCCCAGGGAGAAAAACTGTTTTTT CASSAQGEKLFF
TRBJ2-5 TRBV7-9 NA NA TGTGCCAGCAGCCGGGACGGCGAGACCCAGTACTTC CASSRDGETQYF
TRBJ2-1 TRBV9 TRBD2 NA TGTGCCAGCAGCTCCGGGGGGGCACGGCAGTTCTTC CASSSGGARQFF
TRBJ2-1 TRBV7-9 NA NA TGTGCCAGCAACTTACAGGGTTCCCATGAGCAGTTCTTC CASNLQGSHEQFF
TRBJ1-1 TRBV7-2 NA NA TGTGCCAGCAGCCCAAGTCAGTGGAACACTGAAGCTTTCTTT CASSPSQWNTEAFF
TRBJ2-1 TRBV29-1 NA NA TGCAGCGTTGAAGTAGGAACAAAGCAGTTCTTC CSVEVGTKQFF
TRBJ2-4 TRBV30 NA NA TGTGCCTGGAGTCCCGATGGGAACATTCAGTACTTC CAWSPDGNIQYF
TRBJ2-5 TRBV12-3/TRBV12-4 NA NA TGTGCCAGCAGAACCACCAGGGGGGGGGAGACCCAGTACTTC CASRTTRGGETQYF
TRBJ2-1 TRBV6-2/TRBV6-3 TRBD2 NA TGTGCCAGCAGTGCCCCGAGCGGGGGGCTTGAGCAGTTCTTC CASSAPSGGLEQFF
TRBJ1-1 TRBV5-1 NA NA TGCGCCAGCAGCCTTTCAGGCACAACGGGCACTGAAGCTTTCTTT CASSLSGTTGTEAFF
TRBJ1-2 TRBV12-3/TRBV12-4 NA once TGTGCCAGCAGTCCCTCCGGACCAGGCTATGGCTACACCTTC CASSPSGPGYGYTF
TRBJ2-7 TRBV9 NA NA TGTGCCAGCAGCGCTAACCCTGAGCTCCTTGACGAGCAGTACTTC CASSANPELLDEQYF
TRBJ2-1 TRBV4-1 TRBD1 NA TGCGCCAGCAGCCATGGACAGGGGCCAAACAATGAGCAGTTCTTC CASSHGQGPNNEQFF
TRBJ1-2 TRBV12-3/TRBV12-4 NA NA TGTGCCAGCAGTTTCGGCAGGGGACATGGCTACACCTTC CASSFGRGHGYTF
TRBJ1-1 TRBV20-1 NA NA TGCAGTGCCGACCTAACAGTAAACACTGAAGCTTTCTTT CSADLTVNTEAFF
TRBJ2-3 TRBV12-3/TRBV12-4 NA NA TGTGCCAGCAGTTTTCGCGTAGGAGCTGCAGATACGCAGTATTTT CASSFRVGAADTQYF
TRBJ2-5 TRBV7-9 NA NA TGTGCCGCAGCGAGAGGGGGAGGGGAGACCCAGTACTTC CAAARGGGETQYF
TRBJ1-5 TRBV3-1 NA NA TGTGCCAGCAGCCAAGATAATAGCAATCAGCCCCAGCATTTT CASSQDNSNQPQHF
TRBJ2-5 TRBV3-1 NA NA TGTGCCAGCAGCCAAGACGGCTACCACCAAGAGACCCAGTACTTC CASSQDGYHQETQYF
TRBJ1-1 TRBV12-3/TRBV12-4 NA NA TGTGCCAGCACCCCCGGCAGGCCGGGCACTGAAGCTTTCTTT CASTPGRPGTEAFF
TRBJ2-2 TRBV20-1 TRBD1 NA TGCAGTGCTAGACGAGGGGGCCCGAACACCGGGGAGCTGTTTTTT CSARRGGPNTGELFF
TRBJ1-1 TRBV4-2 TRBD1 NA TGTGCCAGCAGCCAAGGGACAGGGGCGGGCACTGAAGCTTTCTTT CASSQGTGAGTEAFF
TRBJ2-1 TRBV3-1 NA NA TGTGCCAGCAGCCAGGGATACGGGTCCTACAATGAGCAGTTCTTC CASSQGYGSYNEQFF
TRBJ2-2 TRBV3-1 NA NA TGTGCCAGCAGCCAAAGTATGGGACCCGGGGAGCTGTTTTTT CASSQSMGPGELFF
TRBJ1-1 TRBV14 NA NA TGTGCCAGCAGCCCCTTACACCTGAACACTGAAGCTTTCTTT CASSPLHLNTEAFF
TRBJ1-2 TRBV3-1 NA NA TGTGCCAGCAGCCCGGGGGGTTTTCCCTATGGCTACACCTTC CASSPGGFPYGYTF
TRBJ2-5 TRBV20-1 NA NA TGCAGTGCTAGAGATATAAACGTGTACCAAGAGACCCAGTACTTC CSARDINVYQETQYF
TRBJ2-1 TRBV2 NA NA TGTGCCAGCAGCACAACAGGGAGGAATGAGCAGTTCTTC CASSTTGRNEQFF
TRBJ2-2 TRBV4-2 NA NA TGTGCCAGCAGCCAAGAGACAGGATGGAACACCGGGGAGCTGTTTTTT CASSQETGWNTGELFF
TRBJ2-3 TRBV7-2 NA NA TGTGCCAGCAGCTTAGCGATGGATACGCAGTATTTT CASSLAMDTQYF
TRBJ2-2 TRBV7-2 NA NA TGTGCCAGCAGCCTCCGGACCACAACCGGGGAGCTGTTTTTT CASSLRTTTGELFF
TRBJ2-3 TRBV29-1 TRBD2 NA TGCAGCGATATAGCGGGGGGAAGAGATACGCAGTATTTT CSDIAGGRDTQYF
TRBJ1-1 TRBV6-5 NA NA TGTGCCAGCAGTTACTCGGAGGGAAGGGACACTGAAGCTTTCTTT CASSYSEGRDTEAFF
TRBJ2-7 TRBV6-1 NA NA TGTGCCAGCAGTGATGAAATTTACGAGCAGTACTTC CASSDEIYEQYF
TRBJ2-4 TRBV14 NA NA TGTGCCAGCAGCCAGGGTCCAGAAAACATTCAGTACTTC CASSQGPENIQYF
TRBJ2-2 TRBV6-5 TRBD2 NA TGTACAGCGCGGGGGTTTTCCGGGGAGCTGTTTTTT CTARGFSGELFF
TRBJ2-1 TRBV9 NA NA TGTGCCAGCAGCGTAGGGGTGAGCTCCTACAATGAGCAGTTCTTC CASSVGVSSYNEQFF
TRBJ2-6 TRBV9 TRBD2 NA TGTGCCAGCAGCGTAGGCGGGGGGGGAAGCTCTGGGGCCAACGTCCTGACTTTC CASSVGGGGSSGANVLTF